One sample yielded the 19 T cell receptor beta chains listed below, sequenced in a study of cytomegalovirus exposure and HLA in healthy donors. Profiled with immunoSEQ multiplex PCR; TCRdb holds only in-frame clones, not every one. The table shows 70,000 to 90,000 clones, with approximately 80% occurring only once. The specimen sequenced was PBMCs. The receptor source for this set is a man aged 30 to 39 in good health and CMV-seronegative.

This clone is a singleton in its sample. The CDR3 spells CASSFGGGVGNEQFF. As DNA, the CDR3 is TGTGCCAGCAGTTTCGGGGGGGGTGTCGGCAATGAGCAGTTCTTC. The chain carries TRBV27 and TRBJ2-1; 8 nucleotides line up with TRBD2. The V gene's germline CDR1 is MNHEY and CDR2 SMNVEV (reference sequence). V lost 3 bases, J lost 6 bases, and 7 bases stayed unmatched. The CDR3 extends over 15 amino acids.

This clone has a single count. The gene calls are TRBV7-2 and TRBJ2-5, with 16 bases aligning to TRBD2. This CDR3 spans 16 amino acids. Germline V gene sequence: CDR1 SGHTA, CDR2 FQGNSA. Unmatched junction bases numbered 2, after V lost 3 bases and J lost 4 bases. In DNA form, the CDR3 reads TGTGCCAGCAGCTTGGGGACTAGCGGGGGGGGAGAGACCCAGTACTTC. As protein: CASSLGTSGGGETQYF.

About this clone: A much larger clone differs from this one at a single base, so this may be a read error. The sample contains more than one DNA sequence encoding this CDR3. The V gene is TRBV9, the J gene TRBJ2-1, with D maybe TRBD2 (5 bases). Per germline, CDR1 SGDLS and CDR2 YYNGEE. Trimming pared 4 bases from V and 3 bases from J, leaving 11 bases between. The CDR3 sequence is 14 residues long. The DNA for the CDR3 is TGTGCCAGCAGCCCAAGCGGAAACTACAATGAGCAGTTCTTC. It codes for CASSPSGNYNEQFF.

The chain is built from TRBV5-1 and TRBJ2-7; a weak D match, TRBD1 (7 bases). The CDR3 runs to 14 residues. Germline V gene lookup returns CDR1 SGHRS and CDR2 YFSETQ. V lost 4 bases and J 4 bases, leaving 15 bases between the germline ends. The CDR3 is CASSPGGLRYEQYV. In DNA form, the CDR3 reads TGCGCCAGCAGCCCAGGGGGACTGCGATACGAGCAGTACGTC.

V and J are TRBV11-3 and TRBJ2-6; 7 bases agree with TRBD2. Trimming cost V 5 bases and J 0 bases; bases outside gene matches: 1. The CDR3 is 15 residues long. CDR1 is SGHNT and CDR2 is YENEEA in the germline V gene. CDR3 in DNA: TGTGCCAGCAGCGCGGGAGACTCTGGGGCCAACGTCCTGACTTTC. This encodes CASSAGDSGANVLTF.

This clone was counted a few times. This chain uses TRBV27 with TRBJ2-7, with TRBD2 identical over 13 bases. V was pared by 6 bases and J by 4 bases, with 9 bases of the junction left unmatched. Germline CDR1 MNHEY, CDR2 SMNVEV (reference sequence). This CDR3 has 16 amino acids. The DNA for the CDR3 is TGTGCCAGCAGACTAGCGGGAGGGCTTGGGGTGTACGAGCAGTACGTC. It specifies CASRLAGGLGVYEQYV.

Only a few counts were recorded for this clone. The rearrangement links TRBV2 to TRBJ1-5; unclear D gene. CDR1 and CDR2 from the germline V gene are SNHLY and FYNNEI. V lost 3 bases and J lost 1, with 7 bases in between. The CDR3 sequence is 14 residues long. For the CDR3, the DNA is TGTGCCAGCAGTGATCGTCAGAGCAATCAGCCCCAGCATTTT. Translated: CASSDRQSNQPQHF.

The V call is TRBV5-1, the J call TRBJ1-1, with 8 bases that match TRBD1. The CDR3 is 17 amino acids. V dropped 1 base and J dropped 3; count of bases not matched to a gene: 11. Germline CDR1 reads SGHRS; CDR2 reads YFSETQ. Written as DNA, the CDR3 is TGCGCCAGCAGCTTGTTTACAGGGGGTGCGGGTGACACTGAAGCTTTCTTT. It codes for CASSLFTGGAGDTEAFF. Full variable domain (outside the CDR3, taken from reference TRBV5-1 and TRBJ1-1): KAGVTQTPRYLIKTRGQQVTLSCSPISGHRSVSWYQQTPGQGLQFLFEYFSETQRNKGNFPGRFSGRQFSNSRSEMNVSTLELGDSALYLCASSLFTGGAGDTEAFFGQGTRLTVV.

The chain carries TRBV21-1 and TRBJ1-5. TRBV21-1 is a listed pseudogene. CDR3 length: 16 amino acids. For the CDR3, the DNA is TGTGCCAGCAGCAAAGCGCTCCGGGGGATGAATCAGCCCCAGCATTTT. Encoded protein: CASSKALRGMNQPQHF.

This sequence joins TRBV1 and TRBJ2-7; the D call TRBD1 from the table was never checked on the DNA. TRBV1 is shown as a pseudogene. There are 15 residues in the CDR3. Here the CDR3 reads CTSSPSRGLVEEQYV. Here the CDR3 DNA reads TGCACCAGCAGCCCGTCAAGGGGGTTGGTAGAGGAGCAGTACGTC.

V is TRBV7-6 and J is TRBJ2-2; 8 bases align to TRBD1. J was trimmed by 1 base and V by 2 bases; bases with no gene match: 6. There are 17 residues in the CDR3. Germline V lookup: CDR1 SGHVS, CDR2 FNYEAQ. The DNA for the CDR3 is TGTGCCAGCAGCTTAATAATAGGGACAGGGAACACCGGGGAGCTGTTTTTT. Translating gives CASSLIIGTGNTGELFF. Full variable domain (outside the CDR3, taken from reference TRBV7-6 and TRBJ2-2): GAGVSQSPRYKVTKRGQDVALRCDPISGHVSLYWYRQALGQGPEFLTYFNYEAQQDKSGLPNDRFSAERPEGSISTLTIQRTEQRDSAMYRCASSLIIGTGNTGELFFGEGSRLTVL.

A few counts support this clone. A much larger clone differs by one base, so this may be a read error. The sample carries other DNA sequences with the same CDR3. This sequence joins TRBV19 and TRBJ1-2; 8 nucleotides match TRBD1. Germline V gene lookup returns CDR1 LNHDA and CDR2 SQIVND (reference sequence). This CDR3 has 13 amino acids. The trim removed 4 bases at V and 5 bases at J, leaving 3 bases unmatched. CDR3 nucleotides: TGTGCCAGTAGTACCGGGACAGGTTATGGCTACACCTTC. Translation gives CASSTGTGYGYTF.

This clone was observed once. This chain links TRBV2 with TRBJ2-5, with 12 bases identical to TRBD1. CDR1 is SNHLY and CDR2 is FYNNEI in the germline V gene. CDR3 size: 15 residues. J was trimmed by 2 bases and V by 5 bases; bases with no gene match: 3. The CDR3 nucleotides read TGTGCCAGCAGTCGGGACAGGGGGCGACAAGAGACCCAGTACTTC. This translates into CASSRDRGRQETQYF.

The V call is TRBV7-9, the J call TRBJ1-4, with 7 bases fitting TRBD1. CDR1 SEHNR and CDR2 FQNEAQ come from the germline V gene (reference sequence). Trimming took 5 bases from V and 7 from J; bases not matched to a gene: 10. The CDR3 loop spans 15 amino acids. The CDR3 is CASSVSRTGFEKLFF. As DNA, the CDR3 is TGTGCCAGCAGCGTAAGCCGGACAGGTTTTGAAAAACTGTTTTTT.

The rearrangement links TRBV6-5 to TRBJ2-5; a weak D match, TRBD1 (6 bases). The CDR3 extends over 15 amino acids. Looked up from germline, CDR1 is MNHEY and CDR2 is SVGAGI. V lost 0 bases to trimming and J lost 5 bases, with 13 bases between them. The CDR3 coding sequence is TGTGCCAGCAGTTACTCGGGGGCGTCGGGGGAGACCCAGTACTTC. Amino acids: CASSYSGASGETQYF.

CDR3 sequence reads: CASSLGQGNSPLHF. The CDR3 DNA follows: TGTGCCAGCAGTCTAGGACAGGGAAATTCACCCCTCCACTTT. J is TRBJ1-6 and V is TRBV28; 8 bases are shared with TRBD1. The V gene end was trimmed by 5 bases and the J gene end by 7 bases; junction bases not matched to a gene: 4. Germline V gene lookup returns CDR1 MDHEN and CDR2 SYDVKM. CDR3 length equals 14 residues.

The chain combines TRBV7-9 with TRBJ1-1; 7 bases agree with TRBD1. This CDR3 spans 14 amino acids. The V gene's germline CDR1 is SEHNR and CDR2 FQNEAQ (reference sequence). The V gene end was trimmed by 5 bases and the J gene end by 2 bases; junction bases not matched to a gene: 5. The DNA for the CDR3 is TGTGCCAGCAGCGTCCTAGGGGGCAACACTGAAGCTTTCTTT. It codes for CASSVLGGNTEAFF.

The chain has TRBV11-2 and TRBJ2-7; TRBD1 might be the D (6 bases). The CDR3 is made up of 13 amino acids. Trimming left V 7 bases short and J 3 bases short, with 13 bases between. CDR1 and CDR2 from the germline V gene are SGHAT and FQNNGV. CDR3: CASTTGTHYEQYF. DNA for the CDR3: TGTGCCAGCACAACCGGGACACACTACGAGCAGTACTTC. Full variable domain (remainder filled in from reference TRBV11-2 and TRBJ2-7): EAGVAQSPRYKIIEKRQSVAFWCNPISGHATLYWYQQILGQGPKLLIQFQNNGVVDDSQLPKDRFSAERLKGVDSTLKIQPAKLEDSAVYLCASTTGTHYEQYFGPGTRLTVT.

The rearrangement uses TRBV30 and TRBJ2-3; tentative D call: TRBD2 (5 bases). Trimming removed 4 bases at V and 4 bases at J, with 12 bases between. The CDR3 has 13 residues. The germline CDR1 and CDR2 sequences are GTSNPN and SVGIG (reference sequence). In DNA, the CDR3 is TGTGCCTGGACGATTACGGGGTCAGATACGCAGTATTTT. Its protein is CAWTITGSDTQYF. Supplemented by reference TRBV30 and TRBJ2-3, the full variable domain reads SQTIHQWPATLVQPVGSPLSLECTVEGTSNPNLYWYRQAAGRGLQLLFYSVGIGQISSEVPQNLSASRPQDRQFILSSKKLLLSDSGFYLCAWTITGSDTQYFGPGTRLTVL.